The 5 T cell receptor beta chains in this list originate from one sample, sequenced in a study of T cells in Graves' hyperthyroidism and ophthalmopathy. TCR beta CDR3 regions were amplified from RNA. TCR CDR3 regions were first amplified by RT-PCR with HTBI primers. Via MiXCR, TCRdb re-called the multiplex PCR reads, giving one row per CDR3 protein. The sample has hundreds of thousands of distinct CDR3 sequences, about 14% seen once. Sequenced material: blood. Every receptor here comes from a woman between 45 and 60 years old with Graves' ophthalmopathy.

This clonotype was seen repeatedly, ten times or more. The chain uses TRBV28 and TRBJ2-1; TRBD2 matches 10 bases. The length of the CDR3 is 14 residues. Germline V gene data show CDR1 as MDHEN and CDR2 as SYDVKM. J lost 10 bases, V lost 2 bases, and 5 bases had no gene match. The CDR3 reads CASSLAKGLAEQFF. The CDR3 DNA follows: TGTGCCAGCAGTTTAGCAAAGGGACTAGCGGAGCAGTTCTTC.

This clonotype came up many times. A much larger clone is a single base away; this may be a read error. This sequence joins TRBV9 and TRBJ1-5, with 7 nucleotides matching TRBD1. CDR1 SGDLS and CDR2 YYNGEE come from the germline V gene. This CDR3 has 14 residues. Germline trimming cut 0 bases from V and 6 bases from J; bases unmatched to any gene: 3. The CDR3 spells CASSVGTGSQPQHF. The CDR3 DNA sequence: TGTGCCAGCAGCGTAGGGACAGGTTCTCAGCCCCAGCATTTT. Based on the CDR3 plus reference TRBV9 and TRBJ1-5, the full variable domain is DSGVTQTPKHLITATGQRVTLRCSPRSGDLSVYWYQQSLDQGLQFLIQYYNGEERAKGNILERFSAQQFPDLHSELNLSSLELGDSALYFCASSVGTGSQPQHFGDGTRLSIL.

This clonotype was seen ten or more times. The CDR3 loop reads CSARFPAGGDEQFF. Here the CDR3 DNA reads TGCAGTGCTAGGTTTCCAGCGGGAGGGGATGAGCAGTTCTTC. The V gene is TRBV20-1, the J gene TRBJ2-1, with 10 bases fitting TRBD2. Per germline, CDR1 DFQATT and CDR2 SNEGSKA (reference sequence). Trimming removed 3 bases from V and 8 bases from J; junction bases left unmatched: 7. This CDR3 has 14 residues.

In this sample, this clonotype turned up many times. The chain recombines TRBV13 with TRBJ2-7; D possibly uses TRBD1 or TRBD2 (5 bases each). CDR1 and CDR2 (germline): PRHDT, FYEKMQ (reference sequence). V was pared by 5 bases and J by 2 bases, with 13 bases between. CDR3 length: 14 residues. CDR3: CASSTRDGAYEQYF. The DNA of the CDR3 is TGTGCCAGCAGCACCCGGGACGGTGCCTACGAGCAGTACTTC.

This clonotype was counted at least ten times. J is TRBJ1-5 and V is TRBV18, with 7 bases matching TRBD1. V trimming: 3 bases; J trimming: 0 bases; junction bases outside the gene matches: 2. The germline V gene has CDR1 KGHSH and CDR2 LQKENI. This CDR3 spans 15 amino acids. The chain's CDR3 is CASSPTGSSNQPQHF. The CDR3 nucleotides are TGTGCCAGCTCACCGACAGGGTCTAGCAATCAGCCCCAGCATTTT.